Detailed here is one TCR beta chain. The record originates from a study of shared clonotypes between healthy human individuals. The study ran the assay at deep level. Assay used: immunoSEQ multiplex PCR; TCRdb lists only in-frame clones, some missing. The top ten hold 0.89% of the sample, which has around 1,100,000 clones, approximately 77% seen once. The ends were cut back, 6 bases at V and 0 bases at J, with 9 bases in the middle. The CDR3 is made up of 14 amino acids. CDR1 is MNHEY and CDR2 is SVGAGI in the germline V gene. Input material: memory CD4+ T cells from PBMCs. As for subset: CD45RA-negative fraction. The TCR comes from a man aged 18 to 29 in good health. Some clones in this sample may be carry-over from other donors' samples. The chain is built from TRBV6-5 and TRBJ2-1; TRBD2 might be the D (5 bases). CDR3 nucleotides: TGTGCCAGCAGAATGGGGAGCTCCTACAATGAGCAGTTCTTC. Its translation: CASRMGSSYNEQFF.